This record looks at one T cell receptor beta chain sequence and its context. As yet, its antigen is unknown. The sample originates from a study of T cell responses to AZD1222 COVID-19 vaccine. Study-level information: Second-dose recipients at about 4 or about 12 weeks were treated as one pooled group.

V dropped 0 bases and J dropped 4 bases, with 15 bases sitting between them. Germline assignment: CDR1 MGHRA and CDR2 YSYEKL. The CDR3 length is 16 residues. This table comes from immunoSEQ multiplex PCR, and its TCRdb copy is limited to in-frame clones, with some not included. This sample has about 110,000 clones, with roughly 84% found just once. General study points: Among vaccine-associated CD4 TCRs, coverage spanned spike, with dominance at 160-218 and 743-854. Rises in breadth and depth of Spike-specific TCRs came after two AZD1222 doses.

The TCR sequence derives from an adult in good health. The chain is built from TRBV4-1 and TRBJ1-2; D unresolved. Sequences were derived from peripheral blood, sampled on day 0 of AZD1222 vaccination. The DNA for the CDR3 is TGCGCCAGCAGCCAAGAAACCCCAGAGCCACTCTATGGCTACACCTTC. Amino acid sequence: CASSQETPEPLYGYTF.